This T cell receptor (beta chain) was sequenced for a study of cytomegalovirus exposure and HLA in healthy donors. Findings and limits, study-wide: It was reported in a later analysis that an Asian-associated ancestry cluster showed fewer N-insertions than the approximately 670-donor mean.

Healthy bone marrow donors made up the donors. PCR amplification relied on 60 Vbeta primers (plus 13 Jbeta primers). The protocol was immunoSEQ multiplex PCR, while the TCRdb copy is restricted to in-frame clones and leaves out a portion. Of about 180,000 clones detected, 75% to 85% appear once; the ten largest clones hold under 2.5%. This clone has a handful of counts. What it binds is not known. The TCR comes from a woman aged 25 to 45 in good health and CMV-seropositive. Input material: PBMCs.

CDR3: CASSLGALNTEAFF. CDR3 nucleotides: TGTGCCAGCAGTTTAGGAGCCCTGAACACTGAAGCTTTCTTT. The chain has TRBV27 and TRBJ1-1, with unresolved D. The V gene's germline CDR1 is MNHEY and CDR2 SMNVEV (reference sequence). This CDR3 comprises 14 residues. The ends were cut back, 2 bases at V and 0 bases at J, with 7 bases in the middle.